Listed here are 30 T cell receptor beta chains from one sample, sequenced in a study of tumor-infiltrating lymphocytes in primary liver carcinoma (dated by TCRdb to 2016 to 2017). The reads were generated on an Illumina HiSeq 2500. A constant-region primer and ProtoScript II reverse transcriptase were used to reverse-transcribe TCRbeta-specific cDNA from approximately 550 ng total RNA. Construction of the TCRbeta libraries relied on three nested rounds of multiplex PCR, following a slightly modified ARM-PCR procedure. Multiplex TRBV1-TRBV30 forward primers and a Cbeta reverse primer were used in the first two PCR rounds, each of which was run for approximately 11 cycles. Using fastp trimming at Q25 and MiXCR clonotype assembly, TCRdb reanalyzed the public sequencing data and kept in-frame beta chains. Each CDR3 protein appears once, grouped with its most common genes and DNA. This sample lists 90,000 to 150,000 distinct CDR3 sequences; roughly 69% were detected once. The ten largest account for around 9% of the sample.

Total RNA and DNA were co-extracted without cell sorting from roughly 20-30 mg of bulk tissue using the AllPrep DNA/RNA mini kit. Specimen: liver tumor tissue from sampling region 1. The cell subset or site label on this specimen signifies: tumor region T1, superior pole. All receptors come from a woman aged 60 to 75 with primary liver carcinoma and hepatitis B virus infection.

This clonotype showed up just a few times. The V gene is TRBV30, the J gene TRBJ2-7; D uncertain. Per germline, CDR1 GTSNPN and CDR2 SVGIG (reference sequence). Trimming cost V 3 bases and J 3 bases, with 18 bases left between them. This CDR3 has 15 amino acids. The CDR3 reads CAWRKADWGVYEQYF. For the CDR3, the DNA is TGTGCCTGGAGAAAGGCGGATTGGGGTGTCTACGAGCAGTACTTC.

This clonotype was seen only a few times. The V and J genes are TRBV18 and TRBJ1-2, with 12 bases identical to TRBD1. CDR3 length: 15 amino acids. With V trimmed by 2 bases and J by 5 bases, 3 bases remained unmatched. Germline V gives CDR1 KGHSH, CDR2 LQKENI. CDR3 coding DNA: TGTGCCAGCTCACCAACGGGACAGGGGGCTTATGGCTACACCTTC. It specifies CASSPTGQGAYGYTF.

The chain couples TRBV28 to TRBJ2-5; 7 bases align to TRBD2. With V trimmed by 8 bases and J by 2 bases, 5 bases remained unmatched. CDR3 length: 13 amino acids. Germline V gene sequence: CDR1 MDHEN, CDR2 SYDVKM. The CDR3: CASSPSGQETQYF. The CDR3 nucleotides are TGTGCCAGCTCGCCTAGCGGTCAAGAGACCCAGTACTTC.

Comments on this clonotype: This may arise from a read error, as a much more abundant clone is one base away. The chain joins TRBV12-3 or TRBV12-4 to TRBJ2-1; D gene unclear. The CDR3 sequence is 14 residues long. The CDR3, as DNA: TGTGCCGGCAGTTTGACCGCTGCCCACAATGAGCAGTTCTTC. It specifies CAGSLTAAHNEQFF.

This clonotype has at least ten counts. The J gene is TRBJ2-3, the V gene TRBV6-2 or TRBV6-3; D not certain. This CDR3 has 12 residues. V shed 4 bases and J shed 7 bases, with 9 bases lying between them. Germline CDR1 MNHEY, CDR2 SVGEGT. This CDR3 reads CASSLSIYTQYF. CDR3 coding DNA: TGTGCCAGCAGTTTATCAATATATACGCAGTATTTT.

This clonotype was detected a few times. This may be a read error: a much more frequent sequence differs by one nucleotide. The chain recombines TRBV20-1 with TRBJ2-5, with D tentatively TRBD1 (6 bases). Per the germline V gene, CDR1 is DFQATT and CDR2 is SNEGSKA (reference sequence). Trimming removed 3 bases at V and 5 bases at J, with 16 bases between. The CDR3 covers 14 residues. The CDR3 sequence is CSARSTGKIETQYF. The CDR3 bases are TGCAGTGCTAGGAGTACAGGGAAGATTGAGACCCAGTACTTC.

A word on this clonotype: A much larger clonotype is one base distant, so this may be a read error. J is TRBJ1-5 and V is TRBV12-3 or TRBV12-4; 10 positions agree with TRBD1. There are 16 residues in the CDR3. The DNA for the CDR3 is TGTGCCAGCAGTACGAGGCCGGGACAGGGGAATCATCCCCAGCATTTT. Its protein product is CASSTRPGQGNHPQHF.

As regards this clonotype: One end of the junction fails to match germline, which may point to a read error. V and J are TRBV11-2 and TRBJ2-2; possible D gene TRBD2, 5 bases. This CDR3 is 14 amino acids long. Germline loops: CDR1 SGHAT, CDR2 FQNNGV. The CDR3 DNA reads as TGTGCCAACAGCTTAGGGTCGAACACCGGGGAGCTGTTCTTT. Amino acid sequence: CANSLGSNTGELFF.

Of note for this clonotype: The CDR3 end shows no conserved phenylalanine or tryptophan, and so a read error is likely. This chain uses TRBV7-8 with TRBJ1-1, with 7 bases fitting TRBD1. The germline V gene has CDR1 SGHVS and CDR2 FQNEAQ. The CDR3 length is 13 residues. The CDR3 here is CASSLGQDSEAFL. The CDR3 nucleotides are TGTGCCAGTAGCTTAGGACAGGACTCTGAAGCTTTCCTT.

The rearrangement uses TRBV6-6 and TRBJ1-5; possibly TRBD1 for D (6 bases). V gave up 7 bases and J gave up 8 bases, with 15 bases separating them. The CDR3 is 13 amino acids. The germline gives CDR1 MNHNY, CDR2 SVGAGI (reference sequence). CDR3 DNA: TGTGCCAGCATCCGAGGGGAGGGGGAGCCCCAGCATTTT. It codes for CASIRGEGEPQHF.

Of note for this clonotype: Its ends do not fully match the called genes, so a read error is possible. CDR3 amino acids: CASSLGRGDTEALF. CDR3 coding DNA: TGTGCCAGCAGTTTGGGCAGGGGGGACACTGAAGCTCTCTTT. The chain is built from TRBV28 and TRBJ1-1, with 7 nucleotides matching TRBD1. This CDR3 spans 14 amino acids. CDR1 MDHEN and CDR2 SYDVKM come from the germline V gene.

Comments on this clonotype: At one end, the junction sequence differs from germline, possibly due to a read error. The rearrangement links TRBV11-2 to TRBJ2-2; tentatively, D is TRBD1 (5 bases). The CDR3 sequence is 16 residues long. Germline-derived CDR1 and CDR2 are SGHAT and FQNNGV. CDR3 residues: CANSRLSRANTGELFF. The CDR3 DNA follows: TGTGCCAACAGCCGACTGAGCAGGGCGAACACCGGGGAGCTGTTTTTT.

The chain carries TRBV29-1 and TRBJ2-1; D remains unclear. CDR3 length equals 12 residues. The germline V gene encodes CDR1 SQVTM and CDR2 ANQGSEA. V was clipped by 2 bases and J by 16 bases, with 18 bases between them. The CDR3 DNA follows: TGCAGCGTTGAATTTTACTTGGGCCATCAATTCTTC. This encodes CSVEFYLGHQFF.

This clonotype came up a few times. At one end the junction does not follow the germline gene, possibly because of a read error. This chain links TRBV11-2 with TRBJ2-7; 13 bases are shared with TRBD2. Germline CDR1 and CDR2: SGHAT and FQNNGV. The CDR3 length is 17 residues. CDR3 protein: CASRGRLAGGPGGEQYF. CDR3 DNA: TGTGCAAGCAGAGGGCGACTAGCGGGAGGCCCAGGGGGCGAGCAGTACTTC.

This clonotype was seen a handful of times. Being one base from a much bigger clone, this may be a read error. The chain recombines TRBV29-1 with TRBJ2-1, with 7 positions matching TRBD1. This CDR3 has 12 residues. CDR1 and CDR2 from the germline V gene are SQVTM and ANQGSEA. The DNA of the CDR3 is TGCAGGGCCTCCGACAGGGTGCATGAGCAGTTCTTC. Translating it yields CRASDRVHEQFF.

Remarks on this clonotype: This clone may be a read error of a much larger clone one base away. The chain joins TRBV29-1 to TRBJ1-1; no clear D gene. CDR3 length: 11 amino acids. Germline CDR1 is SQVTM and CDR2 is ANQGSEA. The CDR3 nucleotides read TGCCACGCCTGGGAGATCACTGAAGCTTTCTTT. It codes for CHAWEITEAFF.

Comment on this clonotype: The CDR3 does not end in the conserved phenylalanine or tryptophan, so this is likely a read error. The chain links TRBV11-2 to TRBJ2-5; D unclear. CDR1 is SGHAT, CDR2 FQNNGV, per germline. The length of the CDR3 is 14 residues. The CDR3, as DNA: TGTGCCGGCAGCTTCTACCAAACGGGAGAGACCCAGTACCTC. Its protein is CAGSFYQTGETQYL.

This clonotype was recorded many times. The genes are TRBV11-1 and TRBJ2-4, with a weak D call TRBD2 (5 bases). The CDR3 sequence is 16 residues long. CDR1 is SGHAT and CDR2 is FQDESV in the germline V gene (reference sequence). Trimming pared 5 bases from V and 0 bases from J, leaving 14 bases between. CDR3 protein: CASSPDFQLAKNIQYF. The DNA of the CDR3 is TGTGCCAGCAGCCCGGACTTCCAACTAGCCAAAAACATTCAGTACTTC.

Of note for this clonotype: At one end the junction does not follow the germline gene, possibly because of a read error. J is TRBJ2-2 and V is TRBV11-2; D remains unclear. CDR1 is SGHAT, CDR2 FQNNGV, per germline. The CDR3 has 16 amino acids. CDR3 in amino acids: CARSFLVGVCTGELFF. CDR3 bases: TGTGCCAGGAGCTTCCTAGTAGGAGTGTGCACCGGGGAGCTGTTTTTT.

With respect to this clonotype: Given a much more abundant clone one base away, this may be a read error. V and J are TRBV4-2 and TRBJ2-5, with TRBD1 identical over 7 bases. This CDR3 region has 16 residues. CDR1 and CDR2 from the germline V gene are LGHNA and YNFKEQ. CDR3 protein: CVSSPRQGHMGETQYF. The CDR3 DNA is TGTGTCAGCAGCCCTCGACAGGGTCATATGGGGGAGACCCAGTACTTC.

Points on this clonotype: The junction and the germline gene differ at one end; a read error may be behind it. The rearrangement links TRBV28 to TRBJ1-3, with D tentatively TRBD1 (5 bases). Germline V gene lookup returns CDR1 MDHEN and CDR2 SYDVKM. The CDR3 has 17 residues. The CDR3 DNA reads as TGTGTCAGCAGCCGCAGAAGGGACTCGGGTTCTGGAAACACCATATATTTT. Encoded protein: CVSSRRRDSGSGNTIYF.

About this clonotype: One junction end does not reproduce the germline sequence, and a read error may be involved. V and J are TRBV11-1 and TRBJ1-2, with D tentatively TRBD1 (5 bases). Germline lookup yields CDR1 SGHAT and CDR2 FQDESV (reference sequence). The CDR3 has 16 residues. This chain's CDR3 is CASSLTLRGTKYGYTF. The CDR3 DNA reads TGTGCCAGCAGCCTTACACTACGCGGGACTAAGTATGGCTACACCTTC. The full variable domain, completed using reference TRBV11-1 and TRBJ1-2, is EAEVAQSPRYKITEKSQAVAFWCDPISGHATLYWYRQILGQGPELLVQFQDESVVDDSQLPKDRFSAERLKGVDSTLKIQPAELGDSAMYLCASSLTLRGTKYGYTFGSGTRLTVV.

This clonotype was observed a few times. The chain links TRBV7-9 to TRBJ2-7, with TRBD2 matching over 7 bases. This CDR3 is built from 15 residues. Trimming at V came to 5 bases and at J to 3 bases, leaving 10 bases not matched to a gene. Germline V gene data show CDR1 as SEHNR and CDR2 as FQNEAQ (reference sequence). CDR3 DNA: TGTGCCAGCAGCCCATCTCGACTAGCTTTCTACGAGCAGTACTTC. Amino acids: CASSPSRLAFYEQYF.

In the case of this clonotype: Just one base apart from a much larger clone, this may be a read error. The gene calls are TRBV6-5 and TRBJ1-1; 11 bases are a match to TRBD1. This CDR3 contains 20 residues. Germline assignment: CDR1 MNHEY and CDR2 SVGAGI. The trim removed 8 bases at V and 4 bases at J, leaving 24 bases unmatched. CDR3 nucleotides: TGTGCCAGCGTAGTAGTTACTCACCGGACAGGGGGCGCTTGGGTCACTGAAGCTTTCTTT. Translated: CASVVVTHRTGGAWVTEAFF.

Regarding this clonotype: The final CDR3 position lacks the conserved phenylalanine or tryptophan, pointing to a likely read error. J is TRBJ2-7 and V is TRBV11-3; a weak D match, TRBD1 (5 bases). Trimming removed 7 bases from V and 2 bases from J, with 18 bases in between. Germline loops: CDR1 SGHNT, CDR2 YENEEA. This CDR3 contains 15 residues. The CDR3: CASNWGATRTYEQYY. As DNA, the CDR3 is TGTGCCAGCAACTGGGGCGCGACGAGGACCTACGAGCAGTACTAC.

Notes on this clonotype: One end of the junction varies from germline; a read error may be responsible. The genes are TRBV5-4 and TRBJ2-3; D is unclear. The CDR3 is 11 residues long. CDR1 is SGHNT, CDR2 YYREEE, per germline (reference sequence). The CDR3 region is CTSSREDTQYF. The CDR3 coding sequence is TGTACCAGCAGCCGCGAAGATACGCAGTATTTT.

This clonotype rates as medium-sized. The J gene is TRBJ2-2, the V gene TRBV11-2; weak D call: TRBD2 (6 bases). This CDR3 is built from 17 residues. Germline CDR1 reads SGHAT; CDR2 reads FQNNGV. The V end lost 3 bases, the J end lost 1 base, and 15 bases lay between the germline ends. The CDR3 sequence is CASSFNRASVNTGELFF. For the CDR3, the DNA is TGTGCCAGCAGCTTTAATAGGGCTAGCGTGAACACCGGGGAGCTGTTTTTT.

This clonotype occurred many times. The chain couples TRBV10-3 to TRBJ1-2; D call uncertain. The CDR3 runs to 14 residues. Germline V gene sequence: CDR1 ENHRY, CDR2 SYGVKD. V dropped 4 bases and J dropped 8 bases, with 17 bases sitting between them. In DNA form, the CDR3 reads TGTGCCATCAGTGTTAAGATAGGGTCTGAAGGCTACACCTTC. Translating it yields CAISVKIGSEGYTF.

This chain uses TRBV5-1 with TRBJ2-5; the D call may be TRBD1 or TRBD2 (5 bases each). Looked up from germline, CDR1 is SGHRS and CDR2 is YFSETQ. Trimming stripped 3 bases from V and 2 bases from J, with 17 bases between. The CDR3 runs 16 residues. CDR3 coding DNA: TGCGCCAGCAGCTGGGAGATGAGAGGGGCACAAGAGACCCAGTACTTC. It is translated as CASSWEMRGAQETQYF.

Many counts were recorded for this clonotype. The V call is TRBV28, the J call TRBJ1-2; unclear D gene. This CDR3 comprises 14 residues. V gave up 6 bases and J gave up 4 bases, with 15 bases separating them. Germline V gives CDR1 MDHEN, CDR2 SYDVKM. The CDR3 DNA is TGTGCCAGCAGAAACGGTGGCAGTTCCTATGGCTACACCTTC. It translates to CASRNGGSSYGYTF.